These 22 T cell receptor beta chains came from one sample sequenced in a study of T cell responses to AZD1222 COVID-19 vaccine. TCRdb's table, derived via immunoSEQ multiplex PCR, lists solely in-frame clones and lacks some. The sample holds about 140,000 clones, roughly 92% seen once. Sequenced here: peripheral blood, sampled on day 0 of AZD1222 vaccination. The receptor set was obtained from an adult in good health.

Written as DNA, the CDR3 is TGCGCCAGCAGCCAACCGGGACAGCCGAACACTGAAGCTTTCTTT. Its translation is CASSQPGQPNTEAFF. V usage is TRBV4-1 and J usage is TRBJ1-1; TRBD1 matches 7 bases. The CDR3 loop spans 15 amino acids. Germline values: CDR1 MGHRA, CDR2 YSYEKL. The V and J ends lost 2 bases and 1 base, in that order; junction bases with no gene match: 4.

V and J are TRBV6-1 and TRBJ1-5; no clear D. V was cut by 2 bases and J by 5 bases, with 7 bases left in between. This CDR3 is built from 13 residues. The germline V gene encodes CDR1 MNHNS and CDR2 SASEGT. The CDR3 region has the DNA TGTGCCAGCAGTGAAAACAGTCATCAGCCCCAGCATTTT. Protein product: CASSENSHQPQHF.

This chain uses TRBV18 with TRBJ2-1; D might be TRBD1 or TRBD2, each matching 5 bases. The CDR3 spans 17 residues. Germline V lookup: CDR1 KGHSH, CDR2 LQKENI. The V end lost 4 bases, the J end lost 0 bases, and 16 bases lay between the germline ends. The CDR3 sequence: CASSLLMGPYSYNEQFF. The CDR3 coding sequence is TGTGCCAGCTCACTCCTCATGGGACCCTACTCCTACAATGAGCAGTTCTTC.

The CDR3 loop is CATTQGVSDTQYF. DNA of the CDR3: TGTGCCACCACCCAGGGGGTTTCAGATACGCAGTATTTT. This chain uses TRBV24-1 with TRBJ2-3, with 7 nucleotides matching TRBD1. The CDR3 is made up of 13 amino acids. Germline V lookup: CDR1 KGHDR, CDR2 SFDVKD. J lost 4 bases, V lost 8 bases, and 5 bases had no gene match.

The chain employs TRBV29-1 and TRBJ2-7; 9 nucleotides agree with TRBD2. Germline V gives CDR1 SQVTM, CDR2 ANQGSEA. The CDR3 consists of 15 residues. V trimming: 5 bases; J trimming: 0 bases; junction bases outside the gene matches: 8. CDR3 region: CSVPQPSGNSYEQYF. CDR3 sequence (DNA): TGCAGCGTTCCACAGCCTAGCGGGAACTCCTACGAGCAGTACTTC.

The rearrangement joins TRBV6-1 to TRBJ1-2; TRBD1 is a possible D gene (5 bases). V was trimmed by 1 base and J by 0 bases, leaving 21 bases between them. Germline values: CDR1 MNHNS, CDR2 SASEGT. The CDR3 runs to 19 residues. CDR3 region: CASSEENEGDSRSNYGYTF. The CDR3 nucleotides are TGTGCCAGCAGTGAAGAGAACGAGGGAGACAGCCGTTCTAACTATGGCTACACCTTC.

A remark on this clone: This CDR3 is also generated by other DNA sequences in the sample. The CDR3 sequence: CASSLAGSYGYTF. The CDR3 bases are TGTGCCAGCAGCTTGGCGGGGTCCTATGGCTACACCTTC. This sequence joins TRBV5-4 and TRBJ1-2; no reliable D call. Per the germline V gene, CDR1 is SGHNT and CDR2 is YYREEE (reference sequence). V was clipped by 0 bases and J by 4 bases, with 7 bases between them. The CDR3 has 13 amino acids.

This chain uses TRBV14 with TRBJ2-1, with 8 bases aligning to TRBD2. The CDR3 consists of 17 residues. With 3 bases clipped from V and 4 bases from J, the junction kept 11 bases outside the gene matches. Germline V gene sequence: CDR1 SGHDN, CDR2 FVKESK. Written as DNA, the CDR3 is TGTGCCAGCAGCCATTCCCCCGCGGGGGGCTTATACAATGAGCAGTTCTTC. Its translation: CASSHSPAGGLYNEQFF.

The CDR3 loop reads CASSPASGSAHNEQFF. Written as DNA, the CDR3 is TGCGCCAGCAGCCCGGCTAGCGGGAGCGCACACAATGAGCAGTTCTTC. This rearrangement joins TRBV5-1 to TRBJ2-1; 10 bases match TRBD2. This CDR3 has 16 residues. Unmatched junction bases numbered 9, after V lost 4 bases and J lost 5 bases. In germline, CDR1 is SGHRS, CDR2 YFSETQ. Complete variable domain (other parts from reference TRBV5-1 and TRBJ2-1): KAGVTQTPRYLIKTRGQQVTLSCSPISGHRSVSWYQQTPGQGLQFLFEYFSETQRNKGNFPGRFSGRQFSNSRSEMNVSTLELGDSALYLCASSPASGSAHNEQFFGPGTRLTVL.

The chain combines TRBV6-1 with TRBJ2-1; 10 nucleotides line up with TRBD1. J was trimmed by 9 bases and V by 2 bases; bases with no gene match: 13. There are 17 residues in the CDR3. CDR1 MNHNS and CDR2 SASEGT come from the germline V gene. The DNA for the CDR3 is TGTGCCAGCAGTGAATTAGCCCTCCGGGACAGGGGTGTTGAGCAGTTCTTC. Amino acids: CASSELALRDRGVEQFF.

The rearrangement joins TRBV5-1 to TRBJ2-5; TRBD2 matches at 9 bases. V was clipped by 1 base and J by 5 bases; unmatched bases: 6. Per the germline V gene, CDR1 is SGHRS and CDR2 is YFSETQ. This CDR3 region has 15 residues. For the CDR3, the DNA is TGCGCCAGCAGCTTGCCGGCGGGAGGGGAGGAGACCCAGTACTTC. Protein: CASSLPAGGEETQYF.

The genes are TRBV10-2 and TRBJ1-4, with a tentative D call TRBD1 (6 bases). The CDR3 extends over 15 amino acids. From germline, CDR1 is WSHSY and CDR2 SAAADI. V shed 2 bases and J shed 4 bases, with 11 bases lying between them. The CDR3 bases are TGCGCCAGCAGTGAGGGACAGTCGATTAATGAAAAACTGTTTTTT. Translated, it gives CASSEGQSINEKLFF.

The chain carries TRBV5-1 and TRBJ2-1; D call uncertain. The germline gives CDR1 SGHRS, CDR2 YFSETQ. The V gene lost 0 bases and the J gene lost 6 bases, with 4 bases spanning the gap. This CDR3 comprises 12 residues. This chain's CDR3 is CASSLGGNEQFF. The CDR3 nucleotides are TGCGCCAGCAGCTTGGGGGGCAATGAGCAGTTCTTC.

CDR3 DNA sequence: TGTGCCAGTAGTATCCCGCTGGGGTCGAACACCGGGGAGCTGTTTTTT. It yields the protein CASSIPLGSNTGELFF. This chain links TRBV19 with TRBJ2-2; D remains unclear. With 3 bases removed from V and 0 bases from J, the gap between germline ends came to 11 bases. The CDR3 has 16 residues. CDR1 is LNHDA, CDR2 SQIVND, per germline (reference sequence).

This sequence joins TRBV6-6 and TRBJ2-7, with 8 bases matching TRBD1. Trimming cost V 2 bases and J 6 bases; bases outside gene matches: 9. The germline CDR1 and CDR2 sequences are MNHNY and SVGAGI (reference sequence). The CDR3 spans 15 residues. The CDR3 spells CASSYQQGQGIEQYF. In nucleotides, the CDR3 is TGTGCCAGCAGTTACCAACAAGGACAGGGCATCGAGCAGTACTTC.

Only one count was recorded for this clone. J is TRBJ2-7 and V is TRBV14; D gene uncertain. The CDR3 loop spans 16 amino acids. Per germline, CDR1 SGHDN and CDR2 FVKESK. V was pared by 3 bases and J by 3 bases, with 18 bases between. DNA of the CDR3: TGTGCCAGCAGCCAGGACGCTTTCTCTGGGGTCTACGAGCAGTACTTC. This gives the protein CASSQDAFSGVYEQYF. The full variable domain, in which reference TRBV14 and TRBJ2-7 provide the parts outside the CDR3, is EAGVTQFPSHSVIEKGQTVTLRCDPISGHDNLYWYRRVMGKEIKFLLHFVKESKQDESGMPNNRFLAERTGGTYSTLKVQPAELEDSGVYFCASSQDAFSGVYEQYFGPGTRLTVT.

The gene calls are TRBV2 and TRBJ2-7; the D is unclear. Per germline, CDR1 SNHLY and CDR2 FYNNEI. The CDR3 is 13 amino acids. With 3 bases removed from V and 0 bases from J, the gap between germline ends came to 6 bases. Here the CDR3 reads CASSEDSSYEQYF. CDR3 bases: TGTGCCAGCAGTGAGGATAGCTCCTACGAGCAGTACTTC.

Only one count was recorded for this clone. V gene TRBV2 combines with J gene TRBJ2-7, with 7 bases matching TRBD2. This CDR3 is 15 amino acids long. Germline V gives CDR1 SNHLY, CDR2 FYNNEI. J gave up 0 bases and V 5 bases, and 7 bases lay outside the gene matches. The CDR3 loop is CASSTSARGSYEQYF. The CDR3 DNA reads TGTGCCAGCAGTACTAGCGCAAGAGGCTCCTACGAGCAGTACTTC.

CDR3 DNA: TGCAGCGTTACAGCAGACTCTGGAAACACCATATATTTT. Translation gives CSVTADSGNTIYF. V is TRBV29-1 and J is TRBJ1-3; unclear D gene. Deletions cut 5 bases from V and 0 bases from J, with 8 bases between. Germline CDR1 is SQVTM and CDR2 is ANQGSEA. The CDR3 extends over 13 amino acids.

The V gene is TRBV19, the J gene TRBJ2-1; 14 nucleotides agree with TRBD2. Per the germline V gene, CDR1 is LNHDA and CDR2 is SQIVND (reference sequence). The V segment lost 6 bases and the J segment 7 bases; nucleotides outside the gene matches: 5. CDR3 size: 15 residues. CDR3 DNA: TGTGCCAGTAGCTTGGGACTAGCGGGGGTTAATGAGCAGTTCTTC. Translation: CASSLGLAGVNEQFF.

The chain employs TRBV2 and TRBJ2-7; 7 nucleotides agree with TRBD1. Germline CDR1 SNHLY, CDR2 FYNNEI. The CDR3 has 15 amino acids. V shed 3 bases and J 2 bases; nucleotides not matched to a gene: 7. CDR3 in DNA: TGTGCCAGCAGTGATGACCGGGACAGCACCTACGAGCAGTACTTC. Amino acid sequence: CASSDDRDSTYEQYF.

V is TRBV5-1 and J is TRBJ2-7; possible D gene TRBD2, 5 bases. V shed 3 bases and J shed 3 bases, with 16 bases lying between them. There are 15 residues in the CDR3. CDR1 is SGHRS, CDR2 YFSETQ, per germline. The CDR3 DNA sequence: TGCGCCAGCAGCTCCCTCGGGGATGATATCTACGAGCAGTACTTC. Protein: CASSSLGDDIYEQYF. The full variable domain, completed using reference TRBV5-1 and TRBJ2-7, is KAGVTQTPRYLIKTRGQQVTLSCSPISGHRSVSWYQQTPGQGLQFLFEYFSETQRNKGNFPGRFSGRQFSNSRSEMNVSTLELGDSALYLCASSSLGDDIYEQYFGPGTRLTVT.